One and the same sample provided the 31 T cell receptor beta chains below, sequenced in a study of vaccination effects on CD4 cells after COVID-19. Clones were read by immunoSEQ multiplex PCR, and TCRdb kept only the in-frame ones, dropping some. The sample contains 57,000 or so clones, roughly 73% of which appear only once. The antigens these receptors bind are not known. Prior to sequencing, the ViraFEST assay stimulated PBMC with viral peptide pools, which expanded the antigen-specific CD4+ T cells. The culture ran for approximately 9 days before CD4+ T cells were isolated. BNT162b2 vaccine or mRNA-1273 vaccine was given to participants in two doses. The sequences come from CD4+ T cells from PBMCs cultured with HCoV-229E spike peptides, collected after COVID-19 vaccination. These receptors all come from a human donor who received a COVID-19 vaccine.

This clone came up a few times. CDR3 coding DNA: TGTGCCAGCAGCGCGCTTGTGGCGAACACTGAAGCTTTCTTT. It codes for CASSALVANTEAFF. The rearrangement links TRBV9 to TRBJ1-1; D not certain. Trimming took off 3 bases at V and 1 base at J, with 10 bases between the two ends. There are 14 residues in the CDR3. The germline gives CDR1 SGDLS, CDR2 YYNGEE.

The CDR3 DNA sequence: TGTGCCAGCAGCTCAGGGGGGGCCAGGTTGGAAAGTGGCTACACCTTC. Translation gives CASSSGGARLESGYTF. The V gene is TRBV7-2, the J gene TRBJ1-2; TRBD1 aligns across 7 bases. Trimming took 4 bases from V and 7 from J; bases not matched to a gene: 15. The CDR3 is 16 amino acids. Germline V gives CDR1 SGHTA, CDR2 FQGNSA.

The rearrangement uses TRBV11-2 and TRBJ1-2; D ambiguous. Germline values: CDR1 SGHAT, CDR2 FQNNGV. Trimming took 3 bases from V and 5 from J, leaving 7 bases between them. This CDR3 contains 12 residues. The CDR3 sequence is CASSFGGYGYTF. The DNA for the CDR3 is TGTGCCAGCAGCTTTGGAGGGTATGGCTACACCTTC.

The chain is built from TRBV24-1 and TRBJ2-3, with 13 bases lining up with TRBD2. Germline CDR1 KGHDR, CDR2 SFDVKD. J lost 5 bases, V lost 5 bases, and 6 bases had no gene match. The CDR3 covers 16 residues. CDR3 protein: CATSGSTSGGLDTQYF. In DNA, the CDR3 is TGTGCCACCAGTGGTTCGACTAGCGGGGGGTTAGATACGCAGTATTTT.

J is TRBJ1-6 and V is TRBV28; 7 bases align to TRBD1. This CDR3 comprises 15 residues. The V segment lost 6 bases and the J segment 7 bases; nucleotides outside the gene matches: 9. Germline CDR1 reads MDHEN; CDR2 reads SYDVKM. The CDR3 protein is CASRFRDRANSPLHF. The CDR3 nucleotides read TGTGCCAGCAGGTTCCGGGACAGAGCAAATTCACCCCTCCACTTT.

This clone was recorded a few times. The J gene is TRBJ1-2, the V gene TRBV5-1; D might be TRBD1 (5 bases). The V gene lost 0 bases and the J gene lost 8 bases, with 17 bases spanning the gap. This CDR3 region has 15 residues. Germline V gene lookup returns CDR1 SGHRS and CDR2 YFSETQ. CDR3 DNA: TGCGCCAGCAGCTTGGATCAGTCCCACGGGGGGGGCTACACCTTC. This codes for CASSLDQSHGGGYTF.

The rearrangement uses TRBV4-1 and TRBJ2-5, with 11 nucleotides matching TRBD2. CDR1 and CDR2 from the germline V gene are MGHRA and YSYEKL. J was trimmed by 5 bases and V by 3 bases; bases with no gene match: 8. The CDR3 spans 16 residues. As DNA, the CDR3 is TGCGCCAGCAGCCAGGTAGTACTAGCGGGGGTTGAGACCCAGTACTTC. Translated: CASSQVVLAGVETQYF.

The V gene is TRBV7-2, the J gene TRBJ1-4; TRBD1 matches at 7 bases. The length of the CDR3 is 16 residues. J was trimmed by 0 bases and V by 6 bases; bases with no gene match: 7. Germline V gene data show CDR1 as SGHTA and CDR2 as FQGNSA. CDR3 sequence: CASSSSTGATNEKLFF. CDR3 nucleotide sequence: TGTGCCAGCAGTTCTTCCACAGGGGCAACTAATGAAAAACTGTTTTTT.

This clone was found a few times. The genes are TRBV12-3 or TRBV12-4 and TRBJ2-5, with D uncertain. The CDR3 length is 13 residues. V lost 5 bases to trimming and J lost 5 bases, with 12 bases between them. The CDR3 DNA is TGTGCCAGCAGTATACTCGACGCGGAGACCCAGTACTTC. It is translated as CASSILDAETQYF.

V gene TRBV5-1 combines with J gene TRBJ2-7; D not resolved. Trimming removed 4 bases from V and 5 bases from J, with 13 bases in between. Germline V gives CDR1 SGHRS, CDR2 YFSETQ. This CDR3 region has 13 residues. The CDR3 DNA sequence: TGCGCCAGCAGCCCCGGTGGTACGAACGAGCAGTACGTC. Encoded protein: CASSPGGTNEQYV.

The rearrangement joins TRBV2 to TRBJ1-4; D perhaps matches TRBD1 (6 bases). Trimming left V 5 bases short and J 7 bases short, with 20 bases between. CDR3 size: 16 residues. The germline gives CDR1 SNHLY, CDR2 FYNNEI. CDR3 nucleotide sequence: TGTGCCAGCAGTTCCTTAACAGGGATCAAGACTGAAAAACTGTTTTTT. Protein sequence: CASSSLTGIKTEKLFF. The full variable domain, completed using reference TRBV2 and TRBJ1-4, is EPEVTQTPSHQVTQMGQEVILRCVPISNHLYFYWYRQILGQKVEFLVSFYNNEISEKSEIFDDQFSVERPDGSNFTLKIRSTKLEDSAMYFCASSSLTGIKTEKLFFGSGTQLSVL.

The V and J genes are TRBV5-1 and TRBJ2-1; D not resolved. CDR1 and CDR2 (germline): SGHRS, YFSETQ. CDR3 length: 15 residues. With 1 base removed from V and 0 bases from J, the gap between germline ends came to 8 bases. CDR3 DNA: TGCGCCAGCAGCTTGACAGTTATCTCCTACAATGAGCAGTTCTTC. Amino acids: CASSLTVISYNEQFF.

This clone was counted only a few times. This chain uses TRBV30 with TRBJ2-3; D remains ambiguous. The germline CDR1 and CDR2 sequences are GTSNPN and SVGIG (reference sequence). CDR3 size: 13 residues. Trimming stripped 2 bases from V and 2 bases from J, with 8 bases between. CDR3 sequence (DNA): TGTGCCTGGAGTCCACCATACACAGATACGCAGTATTTT. As protein: CAWSPPYTDTQYF.

This clone has just one count. The gene calls are TRBV6-6 and TRBJ1-2; TRBD1 matches at 8 bases. CDR1 is MNHNY and CDR2 is SVGAGI in the germline V gene (reference sequence). Trimming at V came to 5 bases and at J to 4 bases, leaving 9 bases not matched to a gene. The CDR3 has 15 amino acids. The CDR3 nucleotides are TGTGCCAGCAGTCTCCAGGGGGCGCACCTCTATGGCTACACCTTC. This codes for CASSLQGAHLYGYTF.

This chain uses TRBV28 with TRBJ1-2; D call uncertain. From germline, CDR1 is MDHEN and CDR2 SYDVKM. This CDR3 has 16 residues. Trimming took off 3 bases at V and 2 bases at J, with 16 bases between the two ends. The DNA of the CDR3 is TGTGCCAGCAGTTTGGCGGGAACAGACAAGAACTATGGCTACACCTTC. Its translation is CASSLAGTDKNYGYTF.

The chain is built from TRBV7-2 and TRBJ2-3, with 15 bases fitting TRBD2. The CDR3 spans 19 residues. Germline lookup yields CDR1 SGHTA and CDR2 FQGNSA. V shed 5 bases and J 4 bases; nucleotides not matched to a gene: 13. The CDR3 here is CASSTGLAGGWVIPDTQYF. CDR3 nucleotides: TGTGCCAGCAGCACGGGACTAGCGGGGGGCTGGGTAATCCCAGATACGCAGTATTTT.

This rearrangement joins TRBV9 to TRBJ1-1; D is uncertain. Trimming cost V 0 bases and J 0 bases, with 6 bases left between them. The CDR3 has 14 amino acids. Germline CDR1 is SGDLS and CDR2 is YYNGEE. CDR3: CASSVGRMNTEAFF. The CDR3 region has the DNA TGTGCCAGCAGCGTAGGGCGGATGAACACTGAAGCTTTCTTT.

The J gene is TRBJ2-5, the V gene TRBV5-1, with TRBD2 identical over 8 bases. The CDR3 loop spans 18 amino acids. V gave up 0 bases and J gave up 1 base; unmatched junction bases: 11. Germline V gene sequence: CDR1 SGHRS, CDR2 YFSETQ. CDR3 sequence: CASSLVLGVAGPQETQYF. CDR3 DNA sequence: TGCGCCAGCAGCTTGGTTTTAGGTGTAGCGGGGCCCCAAGAGACCCAGTACTTC.

The chain employs TRBV6-4 and TRBJ1-2, with D unresolved. There are 13 residues in the CDR3. With 3 bases removed from V and 6 bases from J, the gap between germline ends came to 11 bases. Per the germline V gene, CDR1 is MRHNA and CDR2 is SNTAGT. CDR3 DNA: TGTGCCAGCAGTGAAGTCTACTCCCATGGCTACACCTTC. Protein product: CASSEVYSHGYTF.

This clone was detected a few times. The chain is built from TRBV2 and TRBJ1-5; D is ambiguous. This CDR3 has 13 residues. Trimming removed 6 bases from V and 2 bases from J, with 8 bases in between. Germline assignment: CDR1 SNHLY and CDR2 FYNNEI. The CDR3 region is CASRPGGNQPQHF. In DNA, the CDR3 is TGTGCCAGCAGACCCGGCGGCAATCAGCCCCAGCATTTT.

V gene TRBV5-8 combines with J gene TRBJ1-5; possibly TRBD1 for D (5 bases). Germline V CDR1 and CDR2: SGHTS, YDEGEE. Trimming cost V 0 bases and J 7 bases, with 14 bases left between them. The CDR3 has 15 amino acids. The CDR3 here is CASSLGQGEGQPQHF. The CDR3 DNA reads TGTGCCAGCAGCTTGGGTCAGGGCGAAGGGCAGCCCCAGCATTTT. The full variable domain, rest sourced from reference TRBV5-8 and TRBJ1-5, is EAGVTQSPTHLIKTRGQQATLRCSPISGHTSVYWYQQALGLGLQFLLWYDEGEERNRGNFPPRFSGRQFPNYSSELNVNALELEDSALYLCASSLGQGEGQPQHFGDGTRLSIL.

The J gene is TRBJ2-3, the V gene TRBV6-4, with a weak D call TRBD1 (6 bases). Deletions cut 4 bases from V and 5 bases from J, with 16 bases between. The CDR3 covers 15 residues. CDR1 and CDR2 (germline): MRHNA, SNTAGT. As DNA, the CDR3 is TGTGCCAGCAGTGTAAGACAGGTCCCTGGAGATACGCAGTATTTT. Residues: CASSVRQVPGDTQYF.

The chain has TRBV24-1 and TRBJ1-5; no firm D call. CDR1 and CDR2 from the germline V gene are KGHDR and SFDVKD. Trimming removed 7 bases from V and 2 bases from J, with 11 bases in between. CDR3 length: 14 amino acids. In DNA form, the CDR3 reads TGTGCCACCAGCCTGGGTGGGGGCAATCAGCCCCAGCATTTT. Translating gives CATSLGGGNQPQHF.

The count of this clone is one. The chain links TRBV20-1 to TRBJ2-1; tentatively, D is TRBD1 or TRBD2 (5 bases each). The germline gives CDR1 DFQATT, CDR2 SNEGSKA (reference sequence). V was shortened by 5 bases and J by 9 bases, with 11 bases between the two germline ends. The length of the CDR3 is 11 residues. This CDR3 is CSAGQGREQFF. The DNA of the CDR3 is TGCAGTGCTGGGCAGGGACGTGAGCAGTTCTTC.

The CDR3 protein is CATSRDGNTGELFF. CDR3 nucleotide sequence: TGTGCCACCAGCAGAGACGGCAACACCGGGGAGCTGTTTTTT. The chain employs TRBV15 and TRBJ2-2; the D is unclear. The ends were cut back, 0 bases at V and 2 bases at J, with 4 bases in the middle. The CDR3 loop spans 14 amino acids. Germline lookup yields CDR1 LNHNV and CDR2 YYDKDF (reference sequence).

V is TRBV24-1 and J is TRBJ2-3; D gene uncertain. CDR1 and CDR2 from the germline V gene are KGHDR and SFDVKD. This CDR3 region has 14 residues. Trimming took 1 base from V and 4 from J, leaving 8 bases between them. The CDR3 region is CATSDFQFADTQYF. The CDR3 bases are TGTGCCACCAGTGATTTTCAGTTCGCAGATACGCAGTATTTT.

The chain recombines TRBV5-1 with TRBJ1-1, with 8 bases fitting TRBD1. The junction had 8 bases not matched to a gene; V was cut back by 3 bases and J by 4 bases. The germline V gene encodes CDR1 SGHRS and CDR2 YFSETQ. The CDR3 spans 15 residues. Here the CDR3 reads CASSWRTGWGTEAFF. CDR3 coding DNA: TGCGCCAGCAGCTGGCGGACAGGGTGGGGCACTGAAGCTTTCTTT.

The sample holds a few counts of this clone. The V gene is TRBV6-5, the J gene TRBJ1-6, with 8 bases that match TRBD1. V lost 1 base, J lost 8 bases, and 7 bases stayed unmatched. The CDR3 is made up of 16 amino acids. Germline V gives CDR1 MNHEY, CDR2 SVGAGI. CDR3 coding DNA: TGTGCCAGCAGTTACTGGTCAGGGGGCGTCGATTCACCCCTCCACTTT. Its protein is CASSYWSGGVDSPLHF.

The chain uses TRBV18 and TRBJ1-4, with 8 bases lining up with TRBD1. V lost 4 bases, J lost 4 bases, and 5 bases stayed unmatched. Germline V gives CDR1 KGHSH, CDR2 LQKENI. The CDR3 covers 15 residues. CDR3 sequence: CASSRTDRDNEKLFF. The CDR3 coding sequence is TGTGCCAGCTCACGGACGGACAGGGATAATGAAAAACTGTTTTTT.

V is TRBV15 and J is TRBJ1-2, with D possibly being TRBD1 (6 bases). This CDR3 has 15 residues. The germline CDR1 and CDR2 sequences are LNHNV and YYDKDF (reference sequence). Trimming stripped 5 bases from V and 5 bases from J, with 18 bases between. The CDR3 region is CATSPQTGTSYGYTF. The CDR3 bases are TGTGCCACCAGCCCTCAAACCGGGACATCTTATGGCTACACCTTC. Using reference TRBV15 and TRBJ1-2 for the parts outside the CDR3, the full variable domain is DAMVIQNPRYQVTQFGKPVTLSCSQTLNHNVMYWYQQKSSQAPKLLFHYYDKDFNNEADTPDNFQSRRPNTSFCFLDIRSPGLGDTAMYLCATSPQTGTSYGYTFGSGTRLTVV.

The chain is built from TRBV7-3 and TRBJ2-1; D may match TRBD1 or TRBD2 (6 bases each). Trimming stripped 4 bases from V and 8 bases from J, with 12 bases between. This CDR3 region has 13 residues. Germline V gives CDR1 SGHTA, CDR2 FQGTGA. The CDR3 DNA is TGTGCCAGCAGCTGGGGGGCTGGGGATGAGCAGTTCTTC. Protein sequence: CASSWGAGDEQFF.